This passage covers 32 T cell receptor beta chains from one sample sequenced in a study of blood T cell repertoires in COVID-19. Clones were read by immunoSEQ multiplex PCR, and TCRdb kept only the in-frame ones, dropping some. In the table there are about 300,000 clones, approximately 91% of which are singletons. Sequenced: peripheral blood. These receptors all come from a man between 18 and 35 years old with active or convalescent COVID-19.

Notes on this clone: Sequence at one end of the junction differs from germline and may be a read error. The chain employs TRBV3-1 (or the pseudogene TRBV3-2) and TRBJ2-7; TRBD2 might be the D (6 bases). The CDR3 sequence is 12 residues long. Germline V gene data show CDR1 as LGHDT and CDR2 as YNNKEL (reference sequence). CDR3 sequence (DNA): TGTGCCAGCAGCCAAGCTGGAGCGGGCCCTCACTTC. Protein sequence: CASSQAGAGPHF.

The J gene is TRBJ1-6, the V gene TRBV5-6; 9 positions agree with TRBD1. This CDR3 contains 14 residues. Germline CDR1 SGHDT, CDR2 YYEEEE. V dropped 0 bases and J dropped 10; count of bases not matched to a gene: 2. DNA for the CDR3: TGTGCCAGCAGCTTGGGGACAGGGGTCTCACCCCTCCACTTT. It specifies CASSLGTGVSPLHF.

The CDR3 DNA reads TGTGCCAGTACCACCGGGACATACAATCAGCCCCAGCATTTT. Residues: CASTTGTYNQPQHF. The chain joins TRBV19 to TRBJ1-5, with D tentatively TRBD1 (6 bases). The CDR3 contains 14 residues. Germline CDR1 is LNHDA and CDR2 is SQIVND (reference sequence). V was clipped by 7 bases and J by 3 bases, with 13 bases between them.

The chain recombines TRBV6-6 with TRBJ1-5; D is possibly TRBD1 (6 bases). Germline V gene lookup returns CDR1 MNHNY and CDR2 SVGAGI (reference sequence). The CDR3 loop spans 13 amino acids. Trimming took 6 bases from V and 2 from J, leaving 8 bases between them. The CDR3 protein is CASRQGGNQPQHF. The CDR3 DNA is TGTGCCAGCAGACAGGGTGGCAATCAGCCCCAGCATTTT.

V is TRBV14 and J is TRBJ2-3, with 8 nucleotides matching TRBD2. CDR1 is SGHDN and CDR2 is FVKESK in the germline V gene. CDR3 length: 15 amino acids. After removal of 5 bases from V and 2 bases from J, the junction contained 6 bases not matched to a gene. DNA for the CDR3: TGTGCCAGCAGCTCCGGGGGGGAGCACACAGATACGCAGTATTTT. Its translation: CASSSGGEHTDTQYF.

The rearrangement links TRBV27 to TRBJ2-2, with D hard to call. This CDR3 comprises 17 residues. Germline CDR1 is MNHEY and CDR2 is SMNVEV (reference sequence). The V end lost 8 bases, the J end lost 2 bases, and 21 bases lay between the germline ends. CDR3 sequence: CASGTRRYSFNTGELFF. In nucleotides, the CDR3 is TGTGCCAGCGGCACGCGGCGCTACTCGTTTAACACCGGGGAGCTGTTTTTT.

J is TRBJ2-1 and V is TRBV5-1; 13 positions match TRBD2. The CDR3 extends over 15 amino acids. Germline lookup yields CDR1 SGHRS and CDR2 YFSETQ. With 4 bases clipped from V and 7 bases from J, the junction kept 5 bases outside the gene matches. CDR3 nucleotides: TGCGCCAGCAGCCCGGGACTAGCGGGGTGGAATGAGCAGTTCTTC. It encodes CASSPGLAGWNEQFF.

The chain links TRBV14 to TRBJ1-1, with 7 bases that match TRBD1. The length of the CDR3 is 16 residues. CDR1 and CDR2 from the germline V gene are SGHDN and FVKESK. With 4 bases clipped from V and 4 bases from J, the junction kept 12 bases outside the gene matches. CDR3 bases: TGTGCCAGCAGCCTCTTACAGGGGATTGGTGGCACTGAAGCTTTCTTT. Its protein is CASSLLQGIGGTEAFF.

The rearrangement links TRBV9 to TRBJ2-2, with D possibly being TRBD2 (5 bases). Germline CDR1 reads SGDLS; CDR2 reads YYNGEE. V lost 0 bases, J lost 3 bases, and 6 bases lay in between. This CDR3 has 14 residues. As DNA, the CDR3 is TGTGCCAGCAGCGTAGAGAGGGACACCGGGGAGCTGTTTTTT. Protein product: CASSVERDTGELFF.

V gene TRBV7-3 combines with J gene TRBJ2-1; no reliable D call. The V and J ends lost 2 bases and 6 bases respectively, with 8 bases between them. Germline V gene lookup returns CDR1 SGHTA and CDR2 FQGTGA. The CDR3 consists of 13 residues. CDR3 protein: CASSLAPGNEQFF. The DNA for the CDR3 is TGTGCCAGCAGCTTAGCCCCGGGCAATGAGCAGTTCTTC.

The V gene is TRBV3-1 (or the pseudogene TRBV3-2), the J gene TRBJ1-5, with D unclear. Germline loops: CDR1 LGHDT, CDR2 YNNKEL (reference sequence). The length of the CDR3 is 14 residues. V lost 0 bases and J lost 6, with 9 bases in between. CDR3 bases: TGTGCCAGCAGCCAAGATGTTTCCGGTCAGCCCCAGCATTTT. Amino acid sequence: CASSQDVSGQPQHF.

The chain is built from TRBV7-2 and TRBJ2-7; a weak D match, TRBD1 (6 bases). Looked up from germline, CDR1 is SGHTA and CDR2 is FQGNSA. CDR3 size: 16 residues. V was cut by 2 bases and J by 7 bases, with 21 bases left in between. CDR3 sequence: CASSLYPAAGVGEQYF. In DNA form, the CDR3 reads TGTGCCAGCAGCTTATATCCGGCGGCAGGGGTGGGAGAGCAGTACTTC.

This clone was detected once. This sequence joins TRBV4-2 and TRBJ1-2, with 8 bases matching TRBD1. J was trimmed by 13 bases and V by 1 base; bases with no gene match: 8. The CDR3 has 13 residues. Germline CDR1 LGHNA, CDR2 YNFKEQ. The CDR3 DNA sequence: TGTGCCAGCAGCCAAGCTTGGGACAGGTCCGGCACCTTC. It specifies CASSQAWDRSGTF.

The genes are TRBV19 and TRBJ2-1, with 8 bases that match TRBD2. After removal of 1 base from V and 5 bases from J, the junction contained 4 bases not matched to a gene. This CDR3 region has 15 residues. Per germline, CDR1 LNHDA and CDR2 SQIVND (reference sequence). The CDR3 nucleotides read TGTGCCAGTAGTATAGGCGGGGGGAGCCACAATGAGCAGTTCTTC. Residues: CASSIGGGSHNEQFF.

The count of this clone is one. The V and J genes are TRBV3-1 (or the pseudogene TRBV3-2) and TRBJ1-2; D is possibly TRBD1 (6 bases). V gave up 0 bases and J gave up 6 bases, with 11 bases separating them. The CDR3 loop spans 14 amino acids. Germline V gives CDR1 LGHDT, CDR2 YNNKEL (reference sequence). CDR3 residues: CASSQDRTVHGYTF. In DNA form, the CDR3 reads TGTGCCAGCAGCCAAGATAGGACAGTCCATGGCTACACCTTC.

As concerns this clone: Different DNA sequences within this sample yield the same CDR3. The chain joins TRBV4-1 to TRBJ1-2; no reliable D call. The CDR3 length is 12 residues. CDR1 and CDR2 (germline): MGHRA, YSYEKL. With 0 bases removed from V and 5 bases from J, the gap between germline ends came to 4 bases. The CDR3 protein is CASSQDSYGYTF. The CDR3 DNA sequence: TGCGCCAGCAGCCAAGATTCGTATGGCTACACCTTC.

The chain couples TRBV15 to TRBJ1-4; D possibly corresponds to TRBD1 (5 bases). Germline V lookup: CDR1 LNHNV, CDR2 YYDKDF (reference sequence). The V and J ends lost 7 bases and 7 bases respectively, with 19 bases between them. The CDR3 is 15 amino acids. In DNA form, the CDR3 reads TGTGCCACCACCAAAGAACAGGCTAGGGGTGAAAAACTGTTTTTT. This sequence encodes CATTKEQARGEKLFF.

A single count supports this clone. CDR3 sequence: CASSQWVGEPQHF. The DNA for the CDR3 is TGTGCCAGCAGCCAATGGGTAGGGGAGCCCCAGCATTTT. V usage is TRBV16 and J usage is TRBJ1-5, with D possibly being TRBD1 (5 bases). The CDR3 is 13 residues long. Per the germline V gene, CDR1 is KGHSY and CDR2 is FQNENV. Trimming removed 1 base from V and 8 bases from J, with 9 bases in between.

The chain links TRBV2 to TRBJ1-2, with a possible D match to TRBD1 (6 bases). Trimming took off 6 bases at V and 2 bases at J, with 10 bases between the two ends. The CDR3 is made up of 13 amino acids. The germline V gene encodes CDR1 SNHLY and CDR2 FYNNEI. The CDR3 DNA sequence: TGTGCCAGCAGGGGGGGGCCCAACTATGGCTACACCTTC. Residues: CASRGGPNYGYTF.

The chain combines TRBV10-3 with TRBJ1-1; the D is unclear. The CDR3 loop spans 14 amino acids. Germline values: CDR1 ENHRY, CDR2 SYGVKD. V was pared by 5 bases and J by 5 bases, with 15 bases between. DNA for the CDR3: TGTGCCATCAGTTCCGTCGTCCCCGGGACTGAAGCTTTCTTT. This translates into CAISSVVPGTEAFF.

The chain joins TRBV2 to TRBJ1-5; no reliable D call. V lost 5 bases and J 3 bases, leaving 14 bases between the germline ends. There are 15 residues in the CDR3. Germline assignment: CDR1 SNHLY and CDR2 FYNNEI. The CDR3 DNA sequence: TGTGCCAGCAGTTATGATGTCGGAGACAATCAGCCCCAGCATTTT. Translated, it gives CASSYDVGDNQPQHF.

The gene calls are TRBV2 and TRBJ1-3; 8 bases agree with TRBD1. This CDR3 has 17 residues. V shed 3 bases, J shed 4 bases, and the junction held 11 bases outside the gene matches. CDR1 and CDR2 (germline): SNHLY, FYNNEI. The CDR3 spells CASSERPGQAPGNTIYF. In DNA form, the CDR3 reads TGTGCCAGCAGTGAGCGCCCGGGACAGGCACCGGGAAACACCATATATTTT.

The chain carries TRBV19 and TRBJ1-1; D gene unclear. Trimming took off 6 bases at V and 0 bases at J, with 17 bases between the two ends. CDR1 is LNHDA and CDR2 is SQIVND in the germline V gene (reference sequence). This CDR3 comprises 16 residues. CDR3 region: CASRDGIGRMNTEAFF. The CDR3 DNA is TGTGCCAGTAGAGACGGGATCGGCAGAATGAACACTGAAGCTTTCTTT.

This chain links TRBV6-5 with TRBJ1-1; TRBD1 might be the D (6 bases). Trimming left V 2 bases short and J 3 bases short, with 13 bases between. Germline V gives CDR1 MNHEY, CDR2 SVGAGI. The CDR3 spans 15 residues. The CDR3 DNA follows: TGTGCCAGCAGTTACCCCCCGGGGGGCGACACTGAAGCTTTCTTT. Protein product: CASSYPPGGDTEAFF.

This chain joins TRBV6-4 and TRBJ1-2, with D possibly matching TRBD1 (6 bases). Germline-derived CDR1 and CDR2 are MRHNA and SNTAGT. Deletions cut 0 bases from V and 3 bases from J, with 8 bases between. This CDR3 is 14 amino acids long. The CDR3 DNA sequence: TGTGCCAGCAGTGACTCAGAGGGGGACTATGGCTACACCTTC. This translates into CASSDSEGDYGYTF.

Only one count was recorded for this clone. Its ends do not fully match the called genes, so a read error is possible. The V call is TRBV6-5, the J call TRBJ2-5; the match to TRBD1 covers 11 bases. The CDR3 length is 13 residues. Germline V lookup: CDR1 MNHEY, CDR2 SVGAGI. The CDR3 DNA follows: TGTGCCAGCAGTTACTCCGGACAGGGGGCAACAGACTTC. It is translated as CASSYSGQGATDF.

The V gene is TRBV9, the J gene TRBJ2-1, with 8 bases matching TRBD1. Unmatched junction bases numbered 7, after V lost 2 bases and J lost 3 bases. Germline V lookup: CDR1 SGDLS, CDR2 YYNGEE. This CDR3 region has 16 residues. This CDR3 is CASSVAGTGGYNEQFF. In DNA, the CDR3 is TGTGCCAGCAGCGTGGCTGGGACAGGAGGCTACAATGAGCAGTTCTTC.

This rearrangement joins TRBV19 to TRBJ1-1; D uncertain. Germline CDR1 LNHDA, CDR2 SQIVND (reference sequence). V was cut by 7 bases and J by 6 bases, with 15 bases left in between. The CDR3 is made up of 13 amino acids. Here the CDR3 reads CASKRGYGAEAFF. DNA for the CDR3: TGTGCCAGTAAGCGTGGCTACGGCGCTGAAGCTTTCTTT.

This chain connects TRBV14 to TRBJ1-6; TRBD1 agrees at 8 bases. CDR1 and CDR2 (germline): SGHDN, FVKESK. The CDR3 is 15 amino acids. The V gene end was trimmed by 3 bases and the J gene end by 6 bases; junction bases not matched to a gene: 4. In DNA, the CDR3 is TGTGCCAGCAGCCACCCGACAGGGGTTAATTCACCCCTCCACTTT. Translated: CASSHPTGVNSPLHF.

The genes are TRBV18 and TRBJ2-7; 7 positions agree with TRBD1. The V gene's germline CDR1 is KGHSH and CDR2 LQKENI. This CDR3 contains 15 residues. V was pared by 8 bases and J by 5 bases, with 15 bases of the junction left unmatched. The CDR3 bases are TGTGCCAGCACCCGGACAGGATCGGAGCCCCACGAGCAGTACTTC. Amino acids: CASTRTGSEPHEQYF.

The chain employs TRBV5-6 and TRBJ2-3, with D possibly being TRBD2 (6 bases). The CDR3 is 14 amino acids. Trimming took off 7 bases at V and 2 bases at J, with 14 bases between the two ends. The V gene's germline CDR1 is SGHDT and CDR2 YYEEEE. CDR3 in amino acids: CASRLGSITDTQYF. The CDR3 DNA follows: TGTGCCAGCCGACTAGGGTCAATCACAGATACGCAGTATTTT.

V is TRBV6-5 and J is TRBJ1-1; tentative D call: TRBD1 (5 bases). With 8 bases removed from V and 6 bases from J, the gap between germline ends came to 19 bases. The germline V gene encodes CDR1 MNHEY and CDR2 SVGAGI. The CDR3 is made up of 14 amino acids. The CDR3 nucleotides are TGTGCCAGCTTTATTCGGGCGGGGGACGCTGAAGCTTTCTTT. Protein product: CASFIRAGDAEAFF.